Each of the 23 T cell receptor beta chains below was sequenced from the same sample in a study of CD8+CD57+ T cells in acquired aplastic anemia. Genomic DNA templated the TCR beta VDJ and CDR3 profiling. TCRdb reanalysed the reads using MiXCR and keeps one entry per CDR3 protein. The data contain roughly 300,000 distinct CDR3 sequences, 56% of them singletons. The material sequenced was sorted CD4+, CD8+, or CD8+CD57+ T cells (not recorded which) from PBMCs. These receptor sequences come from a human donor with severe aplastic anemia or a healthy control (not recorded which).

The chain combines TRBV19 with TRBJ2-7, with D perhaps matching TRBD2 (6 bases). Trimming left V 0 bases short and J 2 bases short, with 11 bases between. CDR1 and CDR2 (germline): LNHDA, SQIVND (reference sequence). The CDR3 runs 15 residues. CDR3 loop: CASSIDHGGAYEQYF. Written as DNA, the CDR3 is TGTGCCAGTAGTATAGATCACGGGGGAGCCTACGAGCAGTACTTC.

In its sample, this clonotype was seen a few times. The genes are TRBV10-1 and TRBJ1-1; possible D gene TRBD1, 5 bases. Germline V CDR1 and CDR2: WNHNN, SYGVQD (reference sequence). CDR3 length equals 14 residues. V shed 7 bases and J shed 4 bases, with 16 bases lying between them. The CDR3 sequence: CASTAGTSGTEAFF. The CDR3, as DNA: TGCGCCAGCACCGCCGGGACCTCGGGCACTGAAGCTTTCTTT.

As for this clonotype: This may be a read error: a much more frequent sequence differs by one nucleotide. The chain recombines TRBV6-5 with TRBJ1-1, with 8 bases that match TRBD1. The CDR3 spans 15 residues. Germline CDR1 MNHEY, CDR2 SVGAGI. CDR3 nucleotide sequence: TGTGCCAACAGTGCCCGACAGGGGAGTGGCACTGAAGCTTTCTTT. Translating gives CANSARQGSGTEAFF.

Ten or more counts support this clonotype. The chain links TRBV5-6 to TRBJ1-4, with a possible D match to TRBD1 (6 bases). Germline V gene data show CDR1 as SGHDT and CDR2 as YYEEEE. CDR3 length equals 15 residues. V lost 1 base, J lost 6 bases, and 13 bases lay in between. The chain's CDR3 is CASSLYTGKDEKLFF. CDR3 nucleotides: TGTGCCAGCAGCTTGTACACAGGGAAAGATGAAAAACTGTTTTTT.

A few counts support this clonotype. The CDR3 region is CASSPELTGSYNEQFF. The CDR3 DNA reads as TGTGCCAGCAGCCCCGAATTGACAGGGTCCTACAATGAGCAGTTCTTC. The chain uses TRBV3-1 and TRBJ2-1; 7 nucleotides match TRBD1. CDR3 size: 16 residues. Germline V gives CDR1 LGHDT, CDR2 YNNKEL (reference sequence). V trimming: 4 bases; J trimming: 1 base; junction bases outside the gene matches: 7.

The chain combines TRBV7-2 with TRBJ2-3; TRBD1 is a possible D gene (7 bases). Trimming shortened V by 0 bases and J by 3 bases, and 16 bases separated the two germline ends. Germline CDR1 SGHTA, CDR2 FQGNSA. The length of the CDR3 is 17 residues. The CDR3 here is CASSLASGGGRTDTQYF. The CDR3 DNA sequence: TGTGCCAGCAGCTTAGCCTCAGGGGGAGGTAGGACAGATACGCAGTATTTT.

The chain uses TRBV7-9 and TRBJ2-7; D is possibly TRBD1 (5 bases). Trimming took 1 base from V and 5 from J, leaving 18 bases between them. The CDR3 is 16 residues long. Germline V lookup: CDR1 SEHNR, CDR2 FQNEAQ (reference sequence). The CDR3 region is CASSLVGQGIAHEQYF. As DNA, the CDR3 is TGTGCCAGCAGCTTAGTTGGGCAGGGAATTGCCCACGAGCAGTACTTC. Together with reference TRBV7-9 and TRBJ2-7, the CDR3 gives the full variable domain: DTGVSQNPRHKITKRGQNVTFRCDPISEHNRLYWYRQTLGQGPEFLTYFQNEAQLEKSRLLSDRFSAERPKGSFSTLEIQRTEQGDSAMYLCASSLVGQGIAHEQYFGPGTRLTVT.

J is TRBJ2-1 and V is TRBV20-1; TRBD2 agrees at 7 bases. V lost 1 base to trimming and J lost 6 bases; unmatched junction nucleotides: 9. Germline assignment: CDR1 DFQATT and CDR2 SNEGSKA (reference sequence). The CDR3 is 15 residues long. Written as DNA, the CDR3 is TGCAGTGCTAGAGGGGATGCGGGAGCAGGCAATGAGCAGTTCTTC. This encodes CSARGDAGAGNEQFF.

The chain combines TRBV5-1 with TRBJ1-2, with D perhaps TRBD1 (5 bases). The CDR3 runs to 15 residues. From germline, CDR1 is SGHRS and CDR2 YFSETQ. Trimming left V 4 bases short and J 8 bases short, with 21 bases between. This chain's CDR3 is CASSPWGRGREGYTF. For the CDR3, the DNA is TGCGCCAGCAGCCCATGGGGGAGGGGTCGAGAAGGCTACACCTTC.

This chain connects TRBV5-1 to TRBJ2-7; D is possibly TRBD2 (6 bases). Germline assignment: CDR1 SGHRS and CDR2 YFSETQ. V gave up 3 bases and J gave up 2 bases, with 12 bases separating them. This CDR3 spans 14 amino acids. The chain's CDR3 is CASSSGDKAYEQYF. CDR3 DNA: TGCGCCAGCAGCTCGGGGGATAAGGCCTACGAGCAGTACTTC.

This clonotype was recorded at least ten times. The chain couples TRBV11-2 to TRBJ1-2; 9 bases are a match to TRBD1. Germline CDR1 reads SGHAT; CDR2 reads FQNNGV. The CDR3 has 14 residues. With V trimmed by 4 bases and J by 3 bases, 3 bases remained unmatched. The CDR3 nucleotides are TGTGCCAGCAGCTCACAGGGGGCGGACTATGGCTACACCTTC. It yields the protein CASSSQGADYGYTF.

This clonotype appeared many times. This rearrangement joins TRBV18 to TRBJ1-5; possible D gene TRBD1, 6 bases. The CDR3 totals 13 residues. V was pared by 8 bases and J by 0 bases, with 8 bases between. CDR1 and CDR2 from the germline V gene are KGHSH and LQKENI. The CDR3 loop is CASNRDSNQPQHF. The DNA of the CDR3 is TGTGCCAGCAACAGGGATAGCAATCAGCCCCAGCATTTT.

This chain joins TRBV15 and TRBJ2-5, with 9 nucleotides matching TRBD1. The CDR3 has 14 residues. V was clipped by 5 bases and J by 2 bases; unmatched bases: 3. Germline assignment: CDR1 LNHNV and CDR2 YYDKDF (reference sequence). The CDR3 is CATSPDRGQETQYF. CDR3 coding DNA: TGTGCCACCAGCCCTGACAGGGGGCAAGAGACCCAGTACTTC. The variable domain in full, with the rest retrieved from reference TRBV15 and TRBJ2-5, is DAMVIQNPRYQVTQFGKPVTLSCSQTLNHNVMYWYQQKSSQAPKLLFHYYDKDFNNEADTPDNFQSRRPNTSFCFLDIRSPGLGDTAMYLCATSPDRGQETQYFGPGTRLLVL.

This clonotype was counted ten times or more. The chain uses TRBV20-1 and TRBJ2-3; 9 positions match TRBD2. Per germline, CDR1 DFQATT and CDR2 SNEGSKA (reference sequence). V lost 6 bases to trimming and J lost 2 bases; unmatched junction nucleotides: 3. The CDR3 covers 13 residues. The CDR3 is CSAPSGVTDTQYF. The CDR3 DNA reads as TGCAGTGCCCCTAGCGGGGTCACAGATACGCAGTATTTT.

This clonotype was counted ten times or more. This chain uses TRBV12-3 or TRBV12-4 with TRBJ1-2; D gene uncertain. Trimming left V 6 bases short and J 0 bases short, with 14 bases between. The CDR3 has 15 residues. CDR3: CASSPTFLTNYGYTF. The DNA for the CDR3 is TGTGCCAGCAGCCCAACATTTTTAACTAACTATGGCTACACCTTC.

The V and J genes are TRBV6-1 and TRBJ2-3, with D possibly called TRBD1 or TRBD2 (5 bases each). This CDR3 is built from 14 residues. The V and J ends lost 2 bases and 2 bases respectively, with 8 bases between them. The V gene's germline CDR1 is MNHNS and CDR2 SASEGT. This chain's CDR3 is CASSEQGDTDTQYF. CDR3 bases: TGTGCCAGCAGTGAACAGGGAGACACAGATACGCAGTATTTT.

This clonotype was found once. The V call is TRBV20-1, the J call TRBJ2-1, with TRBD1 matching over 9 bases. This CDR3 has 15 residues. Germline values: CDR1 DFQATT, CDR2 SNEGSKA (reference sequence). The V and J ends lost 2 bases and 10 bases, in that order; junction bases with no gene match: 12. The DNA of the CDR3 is TGCAGTGCTAGACCCAAACAGGGGGCAAGCTACGAGCAGTTCTTC. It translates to CSARPKQGASYEQFF.

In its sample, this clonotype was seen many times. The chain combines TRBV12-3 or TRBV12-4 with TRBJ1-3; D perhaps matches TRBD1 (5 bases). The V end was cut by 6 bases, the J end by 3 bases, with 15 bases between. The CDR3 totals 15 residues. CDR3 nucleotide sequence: TGTGCCAGCAGCTTTACAGGCGGTGGTGGAAACACCATATATTTT. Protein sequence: CASSFTGGGGNTIYF.

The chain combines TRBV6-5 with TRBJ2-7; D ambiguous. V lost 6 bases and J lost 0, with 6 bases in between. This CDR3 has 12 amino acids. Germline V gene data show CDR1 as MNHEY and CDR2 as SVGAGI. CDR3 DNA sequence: TGTGCCAGCAGGGAGTCCTCCTACGAGCAGTACTTC. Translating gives CASRESSYEQYF.

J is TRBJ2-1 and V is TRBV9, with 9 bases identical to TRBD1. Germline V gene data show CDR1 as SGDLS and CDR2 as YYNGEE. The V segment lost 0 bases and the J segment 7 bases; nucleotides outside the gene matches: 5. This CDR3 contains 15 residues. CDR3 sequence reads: CASSVGGQGANEQFF. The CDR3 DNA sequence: TGTGCCAGCAGCGTAGGGGGACAGGGTGCGAATGAGCAGTTCTTC.

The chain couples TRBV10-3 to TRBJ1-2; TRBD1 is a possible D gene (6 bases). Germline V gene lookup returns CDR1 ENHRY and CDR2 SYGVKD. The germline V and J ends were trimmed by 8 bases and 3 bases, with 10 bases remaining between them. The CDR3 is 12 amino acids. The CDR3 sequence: CAIWNRDYGYTF. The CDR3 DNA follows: TGTGCCATCTGGAACAGGGACTATGGCTACACCTTC.

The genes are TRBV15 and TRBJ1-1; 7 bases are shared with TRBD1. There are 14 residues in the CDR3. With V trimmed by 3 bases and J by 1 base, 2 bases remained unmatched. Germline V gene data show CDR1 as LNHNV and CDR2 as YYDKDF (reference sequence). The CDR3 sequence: CATSRGTENTEAFF. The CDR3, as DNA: TGTGCCACCAGCAGGGGGACAGAGAACACTGAAGCTTTCTTT.

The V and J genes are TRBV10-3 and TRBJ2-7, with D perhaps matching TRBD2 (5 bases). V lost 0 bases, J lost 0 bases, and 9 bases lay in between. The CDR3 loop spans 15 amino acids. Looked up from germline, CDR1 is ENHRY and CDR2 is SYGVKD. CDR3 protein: CAISESSVISYEQYF. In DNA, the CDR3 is TGTGCCATCAGTGAGTCTAGCGTAATCTCCTACGAGCAGTACTTC.